One sample yielded the 13 T cell receptor beta chains listed below, sequenced in a study of blood T cell repertoires in COVID-19. Assay: immunoSEQ multiplex PCR; the TCRdb copy retains only in-frame clones and omits some. Among under 250,000 clones listed, approximately 83% were seen once. Input material: peripheral blood. These receptors were taken from a man aged 50 to 60 with active or convalescent COVID-19.

The rearrangement joins TRBV5-8 to TRBJ1-4; 11 positions agree with TRBD1. This CDR3 spans 15 amino acids. After removal of 0 bases from V and 7 bases from J, the junction contained 2 bases not matched to a gene. Germline loops: CDR1 SGHTS, CDR2 YDEGEE. CDR3 DNA: TGTGCCAGCAGCTTGGGGGACAGGGGGAGTGAAAAACTGTTTTTT. It translates to CASSLGDRGSEKLFF.

This clone is a singleton in its sample. V and J are TRBV19 and TRBJ2-7, with 9 bases matching TRBD2. The CDR3 contains 14 residues. V shed 6 bases, J shed 0 bases, and the junction held 3 bases outside the gene matches. Germline V gene sequence: CDR1 LNHDA, CDR2 SQIVND (reference sequence). CDR3 in amino acids: CASSSSGASYEQYF. The CDR3 region has the DNA TGTGCCAGTAGCTCTAGCGGGGCCTCCTACGAGCAGTACTTC.

V usage is TRBV19 and J usage is TRBJ1-5; D is unclear. Germline V gene lookup returns CDR1 LNHDA and CDR2 SQIVND (reference sequence). V was shortened by 3 bases and J by 6 bases, with 6 bases between the two germline ends. The CDR3 runs to 12 residues. The CDR3 sequence: CASSIGIQPQHF. The CDR3 DNA is TGTGCCAGTAGTATCGGTATTCAGCCCCAGCATTTT.

The rearrangement links TRBV11-2 to TRBJ2-7; 9 bases are a match to TRBD1. J gave up 6 bases and V 3 bases, and 6 bases lay outside the gene matches. The germline CDR1 and CDR2 sequences are SGHAT and FQNNGV. This CDR3 has 14 amino acids. In DNA, the CDR3 is TGTGCCAGCAGCTTCGGGACAGGGTTACTCGAGCAGTACTTC. This codes for CASSFGTGLLEQYF.

This chain links TRBV6-1 with TRBJ2-2, with D uncertain. The germline V and J ends were trimmed by 1 base and 6 bases, with 6 bases remaining between them. From germline, CDR1 is MNHNS and CDR2 SASEGT. The CDR3 is 13 residues long. The CDR3: CASSEEYPGELFF. In DNA form, the CDR3 reads TGTGCCAGCAGTGAAGAATATCCCGGGGAGCTGTTTTTT.

This chain links TRBV9 with TRBJ2-6; a possible D gene is TRBD1 (6 bases). The CDR3 length is 17 residues. Germline CDR1 reads SGDLS; CDR2 reads YYNGEE. Trimming pared 6 bases from V and 3 bases from J, leaving 19 bases between. The CDR3 DNA reads TGTGCCAGCACCCACAGGGTCTGGAGCGGTGGGGCCAACGTCCTGACTTTC. Protein: CASTHRVWSGGANVLTF.

V is TRBV6-6 and J is TRBJ1-2; no clear D gene. The V end was cut by 6 bases, the J end by 0 bases, with 11 bases between. CDR1 MNHNY and CDR2 SVGAGI come from the germline V gene (reference sequence). This CDR3 is built from 14 residues. The CDR3 DNA sequence: TGTGCCAGCAGCTTAGAGAGCTCTAACTATGGCTACACCTTC. Its translation: CASSLESSNYGYTF.

This clone showed up just a few times. This sequence joins TRBV4-1 and TRBJ1-2, with D possibly TRBD1 on 5 matching bases. The CDR3 totals 15 residues. Trimming took off 3 bases at V and 8 bases at J, with 19 bases between the two ends. Germline CDR1 MGHRA, CDR2 YSYEKL. The CDR3 here is CASSQGPLSLRGYTF. The CDR3 region has the DNA TGCGCCAGCAGCCAGGGGCCATTGAGCTTGCGGGGCTACACCTTC.

J is TRBJ2-5 and V is TRBV14; 8 bases fit TRBD1. J lost 5 bases, V lost 1 base, and 6 bases had no gene match. This CDR3 has 15 residues. The germline CDR1 and CDR2 sequences are SGHDN and FVKESK. CDR3 DNA sequence: TGTGCCAGCAGCCAAGTTCAGGGGGCATGGGAGACCCAGTACTTC. This translates into CASSQVQGAWETQYF.

The rearrangement uses TRBV12-3 or TRBV12-4 and TRBJ1-2, with 9 bases matching TRBD1. The CDR3 sequence is 13 residues long. The V and J ends lost 6 bases and 8 bases, in that order; junction bases with no gene match: 7. The CDR3 nucleotides read TGTGCCAGCAGGTTTGGACAGGGGAGCGGCTACACCTTC. It encodes CASRFGQGSGYTF.

V and J are TRBV9 and TRBJ2-3; 10 positions match TRBD2. V was pared by 0 bases and J by 3 bases, with 4 bases of the junction left unmatched. Per germline, CDR1 SGDLS and CDR2 YYNGEE. The CDR3 contains 16 residues. Here the CDR3 DNA reads TGTGCCAGCAGCGTAGAAGCGGGGGGGAGGACAGATACGCAGTATTTT. It is translated as CASSVEAGGRTDTQYF.

This clone occurred once. The chain uses TRBV19 and TRBJ1-1; D possibly corresponds to TRBD1 (6 bases). This CDR3 has 13 amino acids. Trimming took 6 bases from V and 2 from J, leaving 10 bases between them. Germline assignment: CDR1 LNHDA and CDR2 SQIVND (reference sequence). The CDR3 region has the DNA TGTGCCAGTAGATTACAGGGAAACACTGAAGCTTTCTTT. Its translation is CASRLQGNTEAFF. The complete variable domain, with remaining parts taken from reference TRBV19 and TRBJ1-1, reads DGGITQSPKYLFRKEGQNVTLSCEQNLNHDAMYWYRQDPGQGLRLIYYSQIVNDFQKGDIAEGYSVSREKKESFPLTVTSAQKNPTAFYLCASRLQGNTEAFFGQGTRLTVV.

V gene TRBV19 combines with J gene TRBJ1-2, with 10 nucleotides matching TRBD1. J was trimmed by 4 bases and V by 6 bases; bases with no gene match: 8. The CDR3 has 15 amino acids. CDR1 LNHDA and CDR2 SQIVND come from the germline V gene (reference sequence). CDR3 in amino acids: CASREETGGFYGYTF. For the CDR3, the DNA is TGTGCCAGTAGAGAGGAGACAGGGGGCTTCTATGGCTACACCTTC.